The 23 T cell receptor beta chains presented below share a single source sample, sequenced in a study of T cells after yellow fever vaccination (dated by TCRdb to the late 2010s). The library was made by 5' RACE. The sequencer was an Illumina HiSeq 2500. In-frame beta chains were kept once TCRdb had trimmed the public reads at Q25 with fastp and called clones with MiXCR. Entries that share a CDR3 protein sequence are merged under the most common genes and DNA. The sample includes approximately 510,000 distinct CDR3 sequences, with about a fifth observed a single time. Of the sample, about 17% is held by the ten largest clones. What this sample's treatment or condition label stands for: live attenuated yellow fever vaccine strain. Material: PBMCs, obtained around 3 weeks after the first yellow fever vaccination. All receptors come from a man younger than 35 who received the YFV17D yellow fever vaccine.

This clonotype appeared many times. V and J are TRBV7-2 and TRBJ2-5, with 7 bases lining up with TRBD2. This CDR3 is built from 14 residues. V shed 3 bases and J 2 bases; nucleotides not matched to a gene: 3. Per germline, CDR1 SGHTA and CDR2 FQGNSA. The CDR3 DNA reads TGTGCCAGCAGCTTCCAGCGGGGTCAAGAGACCCAGTACTTC. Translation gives CASSFQRGQETQYF.

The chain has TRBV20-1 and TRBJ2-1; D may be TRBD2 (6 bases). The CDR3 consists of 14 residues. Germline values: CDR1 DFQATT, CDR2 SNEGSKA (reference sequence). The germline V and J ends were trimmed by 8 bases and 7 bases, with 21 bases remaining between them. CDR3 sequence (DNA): TGCAGTTTCTCTACTAGCAGAGTTCCGAATGAGCAGTTCTTC. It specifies CSFSTSRVPNEQFF.

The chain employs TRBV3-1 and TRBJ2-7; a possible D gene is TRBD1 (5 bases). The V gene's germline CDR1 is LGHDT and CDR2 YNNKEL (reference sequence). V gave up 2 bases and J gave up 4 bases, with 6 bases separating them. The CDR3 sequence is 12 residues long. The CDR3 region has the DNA TGTGCCAGCAGCCAACAGGGTTACGAGCAGTACTTC. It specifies CASSQQGYEQYF.

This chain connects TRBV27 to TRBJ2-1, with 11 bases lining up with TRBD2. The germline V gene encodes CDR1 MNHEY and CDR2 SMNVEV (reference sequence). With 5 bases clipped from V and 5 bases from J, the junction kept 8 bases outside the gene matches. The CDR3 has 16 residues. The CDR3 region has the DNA TGTGCCAGCAGTCTTCTCCTAGCGGGGGGCCACAATGAGCAGTTCTTC. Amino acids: CASSLLLAGGHNEQFF.

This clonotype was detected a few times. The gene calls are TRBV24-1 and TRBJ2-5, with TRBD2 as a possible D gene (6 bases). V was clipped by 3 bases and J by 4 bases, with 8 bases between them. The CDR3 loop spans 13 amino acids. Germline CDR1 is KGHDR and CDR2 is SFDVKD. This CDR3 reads CATSDGGVETQYF. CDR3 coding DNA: TGTGCCACCAGTGATGGAGGGGTAGAGACCCAGTACTTC.

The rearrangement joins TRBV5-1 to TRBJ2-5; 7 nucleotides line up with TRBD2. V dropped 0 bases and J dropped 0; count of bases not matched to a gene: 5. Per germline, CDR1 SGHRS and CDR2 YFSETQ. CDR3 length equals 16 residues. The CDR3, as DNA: TGCGCCAGCAGCTTGGGAACGGGGGGAAACCAAGAGACCCAGTACTTC. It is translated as CASSLGTGGNQETQYF.

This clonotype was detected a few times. The CDR3 loop is CASSEKGNTEAFF. CDR3 DNA: TGCGCCAGCAGCGAGAAGGGGAACACTGAAGCTTTCTTT. J is TRBJ1-1 and V is TRBV5-1; the D is unclear. V lost 4 bases and J lost 1, with 8 bases in between. The CDR3 runs to 13 residues. Germline loops: CDR1 SGHRS, CDR2 YFSETQ.

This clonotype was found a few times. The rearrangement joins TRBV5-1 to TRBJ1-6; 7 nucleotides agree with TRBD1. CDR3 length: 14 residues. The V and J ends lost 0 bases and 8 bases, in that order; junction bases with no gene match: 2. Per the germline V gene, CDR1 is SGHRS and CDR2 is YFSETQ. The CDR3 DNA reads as TGCGCCAGCAGCTTGGACACAGGGGATTCACCCCTCCACTTT. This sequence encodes CASSLDTGDSPLHF. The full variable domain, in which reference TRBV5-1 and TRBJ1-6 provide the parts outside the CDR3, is KAGVTQTPRYLIKTRGQQVTLSCSPISGHRSVSWYQQTPGQGLQFLFEYFSETQRNKGNFPGRFSGRQFSNSRSEMNVSTLELGDSALYLCASSLDTGDSPLHFGNGTRLTVT.

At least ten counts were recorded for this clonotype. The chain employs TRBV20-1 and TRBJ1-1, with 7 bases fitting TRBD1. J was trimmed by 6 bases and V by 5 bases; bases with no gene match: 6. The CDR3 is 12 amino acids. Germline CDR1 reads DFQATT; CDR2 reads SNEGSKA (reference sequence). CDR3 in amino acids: CSAGDSSSEAFF. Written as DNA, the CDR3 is TGCAGTGCTGGGGACAGTTCTTCTGAAGCTTTCTTT.

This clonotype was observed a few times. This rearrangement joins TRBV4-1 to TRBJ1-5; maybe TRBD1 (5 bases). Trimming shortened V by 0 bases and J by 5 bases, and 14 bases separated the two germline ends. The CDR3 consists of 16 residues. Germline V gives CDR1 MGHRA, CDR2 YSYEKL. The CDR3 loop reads CASSQEWGSGHQPQHF. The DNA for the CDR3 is TGCGCCAGCAGCCAAGAGTGGGGGTCTGGACATCAGCCCCAGCATTTT.

The CDR3 reads CASSQVLGATNEKLFF. The CDR3 bases are TGTGCCAGCAGCCAAGTTTTGGGGGCAACTAATGAAAAACTGTTTTTT. This rearrangement joins TRBV3-1 to TRBJ1-4, with a tentative D call TRBD1 (5 bases). Trimming left V 1 base short and J 0 bases short, with 9 bases between. This CDR3 has 16 amino acids. Germline V gene data show CDR1 as LGHDT and CDR2 as YNNKEL (reference sequence).

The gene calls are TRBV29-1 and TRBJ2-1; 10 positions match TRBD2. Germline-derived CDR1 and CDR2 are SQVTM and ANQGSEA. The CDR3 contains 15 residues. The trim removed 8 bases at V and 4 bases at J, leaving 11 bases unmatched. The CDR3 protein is CSSCPLAGGYNEQFF. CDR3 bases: TGCAGCTCTTGCCCCTTAGCGGGGGGTTACAATGAGCAGTTCTTC.

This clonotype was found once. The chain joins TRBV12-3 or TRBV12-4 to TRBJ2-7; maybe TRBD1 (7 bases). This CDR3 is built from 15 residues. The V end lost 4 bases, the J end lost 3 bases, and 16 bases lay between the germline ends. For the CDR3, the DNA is TGTGCCAGCAGTTCACCCGGGACAGCGGGCTACGAGCAGTACTTC. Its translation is CASSSPGTAGYEQYF.

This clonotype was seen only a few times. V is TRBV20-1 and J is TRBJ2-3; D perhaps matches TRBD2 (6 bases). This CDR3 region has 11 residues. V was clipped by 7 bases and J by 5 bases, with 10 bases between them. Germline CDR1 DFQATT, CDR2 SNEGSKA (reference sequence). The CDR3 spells CSVGGIDTQYF. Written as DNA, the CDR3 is TGCAGTGTGGGGGGAATAGATACGCAGTATTTT.

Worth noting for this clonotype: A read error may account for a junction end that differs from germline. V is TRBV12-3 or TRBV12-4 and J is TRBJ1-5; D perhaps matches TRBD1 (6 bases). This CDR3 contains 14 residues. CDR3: CASSFGQLNQHQHF. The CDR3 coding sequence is TGTGCCAGCAGTTTTGGACAGCTAAATCAGCACCAGCATTTT.

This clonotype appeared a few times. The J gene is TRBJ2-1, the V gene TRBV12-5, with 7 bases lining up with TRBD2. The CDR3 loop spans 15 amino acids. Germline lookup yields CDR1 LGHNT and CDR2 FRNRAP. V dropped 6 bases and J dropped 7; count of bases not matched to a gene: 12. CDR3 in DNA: TGTGCTAGTGGCACACTAGCGCGGACTCTGAATGAGCAGTTCTTC. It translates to CASGTLARTLNEQFF.

Here the CDR3 reads CASSLGTGGSRELFF. Here the CDR3 DNA reads TGTGCCAGCAGCCTCGGGACAGGGGGCAGCAGGGAGCTGTTTTTT. The genes are TRBV12-3 or TRBV12-4 and TRBJ2-2, with 12 nucleotides matching TRBD1. The CDR3 length is 15 residues. V lost 6 bases, J lost 9 bases, and 8 bases stayed unmatched.

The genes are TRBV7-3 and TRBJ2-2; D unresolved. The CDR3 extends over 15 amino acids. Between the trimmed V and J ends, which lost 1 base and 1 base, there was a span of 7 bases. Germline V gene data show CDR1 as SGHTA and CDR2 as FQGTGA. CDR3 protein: CASSLIAENTGELFF. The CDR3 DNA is TGTGCCAGCAGCTTAATCGCGGAGAACACCGGGGAGCTGTTTTTT.

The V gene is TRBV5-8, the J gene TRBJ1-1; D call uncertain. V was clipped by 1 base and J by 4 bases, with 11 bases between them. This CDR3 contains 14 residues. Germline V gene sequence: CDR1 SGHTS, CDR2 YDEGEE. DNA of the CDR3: TGTGCCAGCAGCTTGTATATCAGCCTCACTGAAGCTTTCTTT. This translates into CASSLYISLTEAFF.

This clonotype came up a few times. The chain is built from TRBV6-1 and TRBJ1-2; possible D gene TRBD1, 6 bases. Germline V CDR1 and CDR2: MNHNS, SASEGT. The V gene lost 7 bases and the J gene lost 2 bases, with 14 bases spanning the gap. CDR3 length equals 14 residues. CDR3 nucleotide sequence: TGTGCCAGCAACTTGGACAGACGCAACTATGGCTACACCTTC. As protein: CASNLDRRNYGYTF.

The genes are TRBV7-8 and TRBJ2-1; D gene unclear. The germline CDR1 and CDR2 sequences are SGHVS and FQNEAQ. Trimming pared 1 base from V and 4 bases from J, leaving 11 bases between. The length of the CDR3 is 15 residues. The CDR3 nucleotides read TGTGCCAGCAGCTTAGAAGCGAGCCCGTACAATGAGCAGTTCTTC. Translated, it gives CASSLEASPYNEQFF.

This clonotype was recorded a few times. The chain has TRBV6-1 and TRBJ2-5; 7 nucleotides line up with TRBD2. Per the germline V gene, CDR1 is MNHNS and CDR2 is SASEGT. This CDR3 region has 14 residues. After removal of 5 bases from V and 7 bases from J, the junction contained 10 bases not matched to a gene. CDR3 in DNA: TGTGCCAGCAGTCCTGGGACCGGCGGGGGGACCCAGTACTTC. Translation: CASSPGTGGGTQYF.

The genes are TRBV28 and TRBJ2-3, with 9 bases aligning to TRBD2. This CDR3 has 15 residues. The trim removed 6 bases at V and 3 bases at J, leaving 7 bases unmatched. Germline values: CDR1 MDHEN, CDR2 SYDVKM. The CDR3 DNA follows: TGTGCCAGCAGGCCCAGGCGGGGGGGTACAGATACGCAGTATTTT. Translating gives CASRPRRGGTDTQYF. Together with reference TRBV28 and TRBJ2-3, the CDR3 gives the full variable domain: DVKVTQSSRYLVKRTGEKVFLECVQDMDHENMFWYRQDPGLGLRLIYFSYDVKMKEKGDIPEGYSVSREKKERFSLILESASTNQTSMYLCASRPRRGGTDTQYFGPGTRLTVL.